The rows below give T cell receptor beta chains drawn from one sample of a study of beta chain features in type 1 diabetes. Generated by immunoSEQ multiplex PCR, the TCRdb table keeps only in-frame clones and is missing some. The sample comprises around 170,000 clones, around 9.7% of which are singletons, and under 0.85% rests with the top ten. Input material: central memory CD4+ T cells from blood. Source of these receptors: a woman aged 25 to 39 with type 1 diabetes. Both conserved end residues are trimmed from each CDR3. The order of the fields is V gene, J gene, CDR3 protein.

TRBV4-1,TRBJ1-5,ASSQVESGNQPQH
TRBV20-1,TRBJ2-1,SARDTLAEL
TRBV30,TRBJ1-2,AWSRDRPYGYT
TRBV7-9,TRBJ2-7,ASSLVSGISYEQY
TRBV4-1,TRBJ2-2,ASSQDRLAGIHGELF
TRBV7-8,TRBJ2-6,ASSLTSSGANVLT
TRBV28,TRBJ1-5,ASSLEEWNQPQH
TRBV27,TRBJ1-2,ASSARQVDGYT
TRBV27,TRBJ2-7,ASSFAGGANWIYEQY
TRBV16,TRBJ2-1,ASSQPYSGSSYNEQF
TRBV9,TRBJ2-1,ASSGVLAGGLGEQF
TRBV30,TRBJ2-1,AWTQQGLTGRVQF
TRBV5-1,TRBJ2-2,ASSLGQGAGELF
TRBV19,TRBJ2-7,ASSDPGQPIYEQY
TRBV6-5,TRBJ1-5,ASSPGAGGNQPQH
TRBV28,TRBJ1-1,ASRRAEAF
TRBV9,TRBJ2-7,ASSVEGSGGYEQY
TRBV4-2,TRBJ2-6,ASSQGAIGANVLT
TRBV18,TRBJ1-2,ASSQDRGNYGYT
TRBV5-1,TRBJ2-7,ASRTGPGPSYEQY
TRBV7-9,TRBJ2-7,ASSLGTETYEQY
TRBV19,TRBJ1-1,ASSPRGQGGNTEAF
TRBV9,TRBJ1-1,ASSVARDMNTEAF
TRBV6-5,TRBJ2-5,ASRELAGTGETQY
TRBV25-1,TRBJ2-6,ASRRKGQALSGANVLT
TRBV7-9,TRBJ2-7,ASSSLAGDYEQY
TRBV30,TRBJ1-5,AWSARQAHSNQPQH
TRBV9,TRBJ2-1,ASSVTGLATNEQF
TRBV30,TRBJ2-6,ACRGLAGANVLT
TRBV30,TRBJ2-3,AWSFIAGGPDTQY
TRBV2,TRBJ1-2,ASSGTANYGYT
TRBV2,TRBJ2-1,ASGGMGRSEQF
TRBV30,TRBJ1-1,ASEQQGGGTEAF
TRBV25-1,TRBJ2-7,ASSELVGGTGYNEQY
TRBV4-1,TRBJ2-2,ASSQVGARTGELF
TRBV7-9,TRBJ1-4,ASSSAGVGEKLF
TRBV2,TRBJ2-3,ASKGRRDITDTQY
TRBV18,TRBJ1-1,ASSPRPGQYHTEAF
TRBV28,TRBJ1-1,ASSLGQENTEAF
TRBV5-6,TRBJ2-3,ASSLGPGGTDTQY
TRBV7-3,TRBJ2-3,ASSLMRTGRADTQY
TRBV15,TRBJ2-4,ATSKLGGSLGDIQY
TRBV30,TRBJ2-5,AWSRNTGARETQY
TRBV2,TRBJ1-4,ASSRRQGSNEKLF
TRBV29-1,TRBJ1-2,SALGANYGYT
TRBV27,TRBJ1-1,ASSLSWTGEAF
TRBV6-5,TRBJ2-6,ASSSSATGANVLT
TRBV30,TRBJ1-3,AWSYDRLSGNTIY
TRBV28,TRBJ2-1,ASSRAGGYYNEQF
TRBV5-1,TRBJ2-7,ASSVGTGESYEQY
TRBV7-8,TRBJ2-7,ASRRGQGYEQY
TRBV6-5,TRBJ1-1,ASSPTKGLNTEAF
TRBV18,TRBJ1-1,ASSPGQFEAF
TRBV19,TRBJ2-1,ASTRTVDPDNEQF
TRBV18,TRBJ2-7,ASSPNIQGNSYEQY